Listed below are T cell receptor beta chains from one sample, sequenced in a study of sequential checkpoint blockade in melanoma. Sequencing was performed with immunoSEQ multiplex PCR; in TCRdb, only in-frame clones are kept and a portion is missing. The repertoire has about 24,000 clones, almost 85% of them found once; the top ten carry roughly 12%. The sequenced sample was CD8+ T cells sorted from blood (inferred from file names), obtained from a patient given nivolumab and ipilimumab in sequence. These receptor sequences come from a human donor with melanoma. The CDR3 runs from the conserved cysteine through the conserved F or W. The order of the fields is clone size, CDR3 length, D gene, V gene, J gene, CDR3 protein, CDR3 DNA. D genes are given only for firm matches. Size values are once, few and many counts, or a class for expanded clones, and some rows have none.

>.|15|TRBD1|TRBV15|TRBJ1-5
CATSKKGTGDQPQHF
TGTGCCACCAGCAAGAAGGGGACAGGCGATCAGCCCCAGCATTTT
>once|15|TRBD1|TRBV30|TRBJ2-7
CAWSASGTGRYEQYF
TGTGCCTGGAGTGCGTCCGGGACAGGGCGGTACGAGCAGTACTTC
>once|16|.|TRBV21-1|TRBJ2-7
CASSTPLDRGSYEQYF
TGTGCCAGCAGCACCCCCTTGGACAGGGGCTCCTACGAGCAGTACTTC
>.|14|.|TRBV19|TRBJ2-3
CASSFNSRTDTQYF
TGTGCCAGTAGTTTCAACTCACGCACAGATACGCAGTATTTT
>.|11|.|TRBV20-1|TRBJ1-1
CSAHQEIKAFF
TGCAGTGCTCATCAGGAAATCAAAGCTTTCTTT
>once|15|TRBD2|TRBV4-2|TRBJ2-5
CASSQRGGVQETQYF
TGTGCCAGCAGCCAACGGGGGGGGGTACAAGAGACCCAGTACTTC
>.|15|.|TRBV28|TRBJ2-7
CASSTQGPRAYEQYF
TGTGCCAGCAGCACCCAGGGTCCCAGGGCCTACGAGCAGTACTTC
>once|13|.|TRBV18|TRBJ1-1
CASSQNGDTEAFF
TGTGCCAGCTCACAGAACGGGGACACTGAAGCTTTCTTT
>.|13|.|TRBV19|TRBJ1-2
CASINTGTYGYTF
TGTGCCAGTATTAATACAGGGACCTATGGCTACACCTTC
>.|13|.|TRBV28|TRBJ2-3
CASAGLSTDTQYF
TGTGCCTCCGCCGGACTAAGCACAGATACGCAGTATTTT
>.|16|TRBD2|TRBV7-2|TRBJ2-7
CASSVGAGGPSYEQYF
TGTGCCAGCAGCGTGGGGGCGGGAGGGCCCTCTTACGAGCAGTACTTC
>.|12|.|TRBV6-1|TRBJ2-1
CASTPRYNEQFF
TGTGCCAGCACCCCACGGTACAATGAGCAGTTCTTC
>.|17|TRBD1|TRBV7-9|TRBJ2-4
CASSLGTGVVRKNIQYF
TGTGCCAGCAGCCTCGGGACAGGGGTGGTAAGGAAAAACATTCAGTACTTC
>.|15|.|TRBV9|TRBJ2-6
CASSVGSSGANVLTF
TGTGCCAGCAGCGTAGGGAGCTCTGGGGCCAACGTCCTGACTTTC
>.|15|TRBD1|TRBV19|TRBJ1-5
CASRGTGTFYQPQHF
TGTGCCAGTAGGGGGACAGGGACCTTTTATCAGCCCCAGCATTTT
>.|14|.|TRBV15|TRBJ1-5
CATSSSVGDQPQHF
TGTGCCACCAGCAGTTCGGTCGGGGATCAGCCCCAGCATTTT
>.|14|.|TRBV9|TRBJ1-2
CASSETSSGYGYTF
TGTGCCAGCAGCGAGACTTCCTCGGGGTATGGCTACACCTTC
>.|14|TRBD1|TRBV5-8|TRBJ1-1
CASSWGTGNTEAFF
TGTGCCAGCAGCTGGGGGACAGGGAACACTGAAGCTTTCTTT